These 17 T cell receptor beta chains share one sample of origin, sequenced in a study of neurological immune-mediated disorders (dated by TCRdb to about 2019). The time point label here, explained by the study, means: longitudinal time-point 3. Libraries were constructed by 5' RACE. Sequencing was performed on an Illumina HiSeq 2500. TCRdb redid the processing of the public reads, applying fastp at Q25 and MiXCR, and retained in-frame beta chains. Rows are unified per CDR3 protein, each entry keeping the most common DNA and genes. The sample has fewer than 50,000 distinct CDR3 sequences on record, over 9.5% of them singletons. Roughly 10% of the sample is in the top ten clones. Sequenced sample: PBMCs. All receptors derive from a male donor with HTLV-1-associated myelopathy (HAM/TSP).

This clonotype was detected many times. One end of the junction fails to match germline, which may point to a read error. The V call is TRBV7-7, the J call TRBJ2-5; D unclear. Germline assignment: CDR1 SSHAT and CDR2 FNYEAQ (reference sequence). The CDR3 is made up of 13 amino acids. The CDR3 DNA is TGTGCTAGCAGCTTATTCAGACAAGAGACCCAGTACTTC. Translated, it gives CASSLFRQETQYF.

Ten or more counts support this clonotype. The chain uses TRBV20-1 and TRBJ1-1; possibly TRBD1 for D (6 bases). This CDR3 contains 16 residues. The germline V gene encodes CDR1 DFQATT and CDR2 SNEGSKA (reference sequence). V lost 3 bases and J 4 bases, leaving 21 bases between the germline ends. The CDR3 nucleotides are TGCAGTGCTAGGCGTTATGGTGGGGGGCTGGGCACTGAAGCTTTCTTT. Its protein is CSARRYGGGLGTEAFF.

As for this clonotype: A much larger clone sits a single nucleotide away, making a read error possible. CDR3 sequence (DNA): TGTGCCAGCTCACCCCTCGAGGTGGGGTCCACCCGGCGGGAGCAGTACTTC. Encoded protein: CASSPLEVGSTRREQYF. The chain combines TRBV18 with TRBJ2-7; the D is unclear. Per the germline V gene, CDR1 is KGHSH and CDR2 is LQKENI. V was shortened by 3 bases and J by 7 bases, with 25 bases between the two germline ends. This CDR3 contains 17 residues.

This clonotype was detected many times. V usage is TRBV20-1 and J usage is TRBJ2-6; D call uncertain. Trimming shortened V by 0 bases and J by 0 bases, and 6 bases separated the two germline ends. The CDR3 has 15 amino acids. Germline lookup yields CDR1 DFQATT and CDR2 SNEGSKA (reference sequence). This chain's CDR3 is CSARDWTSGANVLTF. As DNA, the CDR3 is TGCAGTGCTAGAGATTGGACCTCTGGGGCCAACGTCCTGACTTTC.

Many counts were recorded for this clonotype. V usage is TRBV5-1 and J usage is TRBJ2-7; 9 bases are shared with TRBD1. CDR3 length: 13 amino acids. Losses at the gene ends were 7 bases for V and 4 bases for J; bases not matched to a gene: 6. CDR1 is SGHRS, CDR2 YFSETQ, per germline. CDR3 in amino acids: CASGTGMRYEQYF. The CDR3 nucleotides are TGCGCCAGCGGGACAGGGATGCGATACGAGCAGTACTTC.

This clonotype showed up many times. The J gene is TRBJ1-1, the V gene TRBV28, with 7 positions matching TRBD1. The CDR3 length is 12 residues. Germline V lookup: CDR1 MDHEN, CDR2 SYDVKM. Unmatched junction bases numbered 9, after V lost 6 bases and J lost 11 bases. The CDR3 is CASSTGQFGAFF. CDR3 sequence (DNA): TGTGCCAGCAGCACGGGACAGTTTGGGGCTTTCTTT.

In its sample, this clonotype was seen many times. This sequence joins TRBV20-1 and TRBJ2-2; no reliable D call. Trimming shortened V by 0 bases and J by 4 bases, and 3 bases separated the two germline ends. This CDR3 has 12 residues. Looked up from germline, CDR1 is DFQATT and CDR2 is SNEGSKA (reference sequence). CDR3 in amino acids: CSARDPTGELFF. Written as DNA, the CDR3 is TGCAGTGCTAGAGACCCCACCGGGGAGCTGTTTTTT.

The chain combines TRBV7-9 with TRBJ2-3; D gene uncertain. The J call may be in error: the DNA end matches TRBJ1-5 better. Germline-derived CDR1 and CDR2 are SEHNR and FQNEAQ (reference sequence). CDR3 length equals 14 residues. This CDR3 is CASSLTSSTDTQHF. CDR3 in DNA: TGTGCCAGCAGCTTAACGTCAAGCACAGATACGCAGCATTTT.

This clonotype was recorded many times. V and J are TRBV10-3 and TRBJ1-1; D ambiguous. Germline CDR1 and CDR2: ENHRY and SYGVKD. The V gene lost 3 bases and the J gene lost 7 bases, with 12 bases spanning the gap. The CDR3 is made up of 13 amino acids. The CDR3 sequence: CAISDESDGEAFF. The CDR3 DNA is TGTGCCATCAGTGATGAGTCGGACGGTGAAGCTTTCTTT.

The sample holds many counts of this clonotype. The chain couples TRBV28 to TRBJ1-2; TRBD1 might be the D (5 bases). The length of the CDR3 is 12 residues. V lost 7 bases to trimming and J lost 4 bases, with 10 bases between them. Looked up from germline, CDR1 is MDHEN and CDR2 is SYDVKM. The CDR3 nucleotides are TGTGCCAGCACCCTGGGGGGCTATGGCTACACCTTC. Protein: CASTLGGYGYTF.

This clonotype has a count of ten or more. The CDR3 region is CASSGNRDRRYNEQFF. The CDR3 nucleotides are TGTGCCAGCAGCGGCAACCGGGACAGACGCTACAATGAGCAGTTCTTC. The J gene is TRBJ2-1, the V gene TRBV7-9, with TRBD1 matching over 7 bases. The germline CDR1 and CDR2 sequences are SEHNR and FQNEAQ (reference sequence). This CDR3 spans 16 amino acids. The V gene end was trimmed by 5 bases and the J gene end by 3 bases; junction bases not matched to a gene: 10.

The genes are TRBV18 and TRBJ1-2; D unresolved. The germline V gene encodes CDR1 KGHSH and CDR2 LQKENI. The V gene lost 0 bases and the J gene lost 5 bases, with 13 bases spanning the gap. CDR3 length: 15 amino acids. CDR3 loop: CASSPPSLEGYGYTF. CDR3 nucleotides: TGTGCCAGCTCACCACCTAGTCTTGAAGGGTATGGCTACACCTTC.

There are many counts of this clonotype. The chain carries TRBV18 and TRBJ2-5; D uncertain. The CDR3 extends over 12 amino acids. CDR1 and CDR2 from the germline V gene are KGHSH and LQKENI. V lost 6 bases and J 4 bases, leaving 9 bases between the germline ends. This CDR3 reads CASSSLRETQYF. The CDR3 DNA sequence: TGTGCCAGCTCGTCGTTGAGAGAGACCCAGTACTTC.

The J gene is TRBJ1-2, the V gene TRBV6-1; the D is unclear. This CDR3 has 14 amino acids. Germline loops: CDR1 MNHNS, CDR2 SASEGT. Trimming took off 4 bases at V and 2 bases at J, with 11 bases between the two ends. CDR3: CASSATRMNYGYTF. The CDR3 coding sequence is TGTGCCAGCAGTGCGACCAGGATGAACTATGGCTACACCTTC.

This clonotype was picked up many times. The CDR3 DNA reads as TGTGCCAGCTCACGATCCTACGAGCAGTACTTC. This translates into CASSRSYEQYF. This chain connects TRBV18 to TRBJ2-7; D remains unclear. The V gene lost 4 bases and the J gene lost 1 base, with 2 bases spanning the gap. Germline lookup yields CDR1 KGHSH and CDR2 LQKENI. The CDR3 covers 11 residues.

This clonotype was observed at least ten times. This chain uses TRBV3-1 with TRBJ2-5; D remains ambiguous. CDR3 length: 12 amino acids. Trimming removed 5 bases from V and 10 bases from J, with 14 bases in between. CDR1 is LGHDT, CDR2 YNNKEL, per germline (reference sequence). The CDR3 sequence: CASSKTAVGQYF. As DNA, the CDR3 is TGTGCCAGCAGCAAAACGGCAGTGGGCCAGTACTTC.

This clonotype was detected ten times or more. This chain joins TRBV6-6 and TRBJ2-2; D is uncertain. From germline, CDR1 is MNHNY and CDR2 SVGAGI (reference sequence). The CDR3 loop spans 16 amino acids. Trimming left V 2 bases short and J 0 bases short, with 10 bases between. The CDR3 DNA follows: TGTGCCAGCAGTTACCTCCCCAGCTCGAACACCGGGGAGCTGTTTTTT. As protein: CASSYLPSSNTGELFF.